The clone carrying this T cell receptor beta chain has just a few counts. Its antigen is not identified. This entry is derived from a study of identical twins. Each CDR3 protein is one row after TCRdb ran MiXCR on the 5' RACE reads. The table shows 500,000 to 600,000 distinct CDR3 sequences, with under 25% occurring only once. General study findings and limits: For zero-insertion analyses, partial confounding could come from invariant MAIT and iNKT cells.

Per germline, CDR1 MNHNS and CDR2 SASEGT. The CDR3 has 14 amino acids. Trimming removed 5 bases from V and 0 bases from J, with 8 bases in between. The same specimen was also included in a second study, on T cells expressing NK-cell markers.

V usage is TRBV6-1 and J usage is TRBJ2-4; no firm D call. Sequencing was done on a sample of CD4+ T cells sorted from blood. This receptor was taken from a woman aged 18-35 years in good health. The DNA of the CDR3 is TGTGCCAGCAGTAGAACAGAAGCCAAAAACATTCAGTACTTC. Translated, it gives CASSRTEAKNIQYF.